What follows describes a single T cell receptor (beta chain). Its antigen remains unknown. This sample was included in a study of breast tumors, draining lymph nodes, adjacent tissues. The study, taken as a whole, reports: Compared with basal-like, luminal-like tumors shared significantly more repertoire with nontumor tissue. Most tumor T cells seemingly derive from lymph node, then expand in tumor. Tumor TCR diversity was below lymph nodes but above nontumor tissue.

Samples came from axillary lymph nodes draining the breast cancer. In TCRdb, the multiplex PCR reads were re-called with MiXCR into one record per CDR3 protein. Here the sample spans fewer than 90,000 distinct CDR3 sequences, around 30% being singletons. The junction had 21 bases not matched to a gene; V was cut back by 7 bases and J by 6 bases. This CDR3 region has 19 residues. Germline V gene lookup returns CDR1 SGHTA and CDR2 FQGNSA. The receptor's source is a female donor with breast cancer. Some clones in this sample may be carry-over from other donors' samples. The chain carries TRBV7-2 and TRBJ2-2, with 9 bases matching TRBD1. Sequencing used axillary lymph node tissue. CDR3 sequence reads: CASTYQGSGTGINPGELFF. CDR3 coding DNA: TGTGCCAGCACCTACCAGGGGTCCGGGACAGGGATAAACCCCGGGGAGCTGTTTTTT.